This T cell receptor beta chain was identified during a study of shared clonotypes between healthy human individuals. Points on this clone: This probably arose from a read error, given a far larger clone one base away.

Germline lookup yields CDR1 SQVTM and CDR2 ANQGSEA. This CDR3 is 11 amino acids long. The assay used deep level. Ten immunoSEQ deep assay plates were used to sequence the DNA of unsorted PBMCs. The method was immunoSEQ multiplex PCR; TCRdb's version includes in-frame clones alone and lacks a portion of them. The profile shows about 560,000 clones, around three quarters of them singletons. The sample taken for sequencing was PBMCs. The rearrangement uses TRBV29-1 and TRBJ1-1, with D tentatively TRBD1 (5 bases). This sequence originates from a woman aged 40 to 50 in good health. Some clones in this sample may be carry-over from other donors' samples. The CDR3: CGVSGTTEAFF. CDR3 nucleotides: TGCGGCGTTTCAGGGACCACTGAAGCTTTCTTT.